The T cell receptor (beta chain) under discussion was sequenced for a study of CD8+ T cells in alopecia areata (dated by TCRdb to between 2018 and 2020). Turning to the overall study: Treated patients were enrolled in an open-label pilot trial of oral tofacitinib at 5 to 10 mg twice daily for moderate-to-severe alopecia areata. Patients received tofacitinib for 6 to 18 months and were then followed off drug for 6 months to check for delayed response and recurrence. In treated patients, disease severity was measured using the SALT score, which gives the percentage of scalp surface area affected. RNA was obtained with the PAXgene miRNA kit for fixed scalp, the miRNeasy kit for PBMCs, and the RNeasy kit for mouse skin. Biopsies were taken from tofacitinib-treated patients at baseline and again at 4 and 24 weeks into treatment, and several of those patients also had a later scalp biopsy. Scalp tissue and sorted CD4+ and CD8+ peripheral blood T cells from patchy and totalis/universalis alopecia areata patients and from healthy controls were covered by human TCRbeta sequencing. The study used high-throughput TCRbeta sequencing to examine T cell clonal expansion in alopecia areata, in both the C3H/HeJ mouse model and human patients. Scalp clonality was compared across normal scalp (n=4), patchy alopecia areata scalp (n=8), and alopecia totalis/universalis scalp (n=8). TCRbeta CDR3 regions were amplified by immunoSEQ multiplex PCR with 35 Vbeta forward and 13 Jbeta reverse primers. General conclusions and limits of the study: Because the treated cohort was small and had just a single nonresponder, larger studies are needed to establish links between baseline CD8+ expansion and response. Unlike mouse skin, which is dominated by gammadelta T cells, normal human skin has resident alphabeta T cells that are also sequenced, and this complicates analysis of the scalp TCR repertoire. Compared with mice, TCR sequences shared between patients were less clear, possibly partly because of HLA diversity across the patient population. Many expanded lesional clones were found to persist in scalp and blood during tofacitinib treatment, and relapse after treatment cessation may be partly explained by this persistence. Tofacitinib significantly lowered scalp clonality and the number of expanded CD8+ clones among the top 100 scalp clones. Compared with normal scalp, lesional scalp had higher clonality and more expanded CD8+ clones, particularly in alopecia totalis/universalis, a pattern that suggests antigenic drive.

In this sample, this clone turned up many times. Its antigen remains unidentified. No base-level quality is on record; no much larger clone is a single base apart. The library was prepared using the immunoSEQ multiplex PCR assay. To provide template for TCR sequencing, every sample had RNA extracted and reverse transcribed into cDNA. First-strand cDNA was synthesized with SuperScript III using a 2:1 mix of oligo-dT and random hexamers. A synthetic immune receptor repertoire was used to gauge amplification bias, and whatever bias remained was removed computationally. Regarding the original processing steps: After raw reads were preprocessed to remove errors, the CDR3 was defined following IMGT conventions as running from the conserved cysteine to phenylalanine. Clonality was computed by normalizing Shannon entropy by log2 of the number of productive unique TCRs and subtracting the result from 1. Scalp TCRbeta sequences were cross-referenced with sorted blood CD4 and CD8 repertoires so that the CD4 or CD8 identity of scalp clones could be inferred. TCRdb took this table from immuneACCESS and kept in-frame rearrangements with V and J called. Such tables lack part of the clones; where checked against another copy, unresolved V genes explain under half of the gap, and the rest is unexplained. That table is the source of V, J and clone size, and D and trimming were worked out from the DNA. For this sample there are 200,000 or so clones; roughly 50% appear just once. 5.5% to 6% of the sample goes to the ten largest clones.

The CDR3 measures 15 amino acids from cysteine to phenylalanine. Only the CDR3 DNA stays, 45 bases, in frame from base 1. Sequences KGHSH (CDR1) and LQKENI (CDR2) are obtained from the germline V gene. V and J are truncated by 0 bases and 7 bases respectively, leaving an intervening sequence of 13 bases. This specimen's time point label, per the study, means: less than 30 weeks on oral tofacitinib. The treatment or condition tag for this specimen amounts to: oral pan-JAK inhibitor, 5-10 mg twice daily. Lesional scalp punch biopsies and peripheral blood were obtained from alopecia areata patients. PBMCs were isolated by density centrifugation and stained for CD3, CD4 and CD8, and CD4+ and CD8+ T cells were sorted on a FACSAria.

This specimen consisted of CD4+ T cells sorted from blood, obtained at week 24, from a patient treated with tofacitinib. This receptor chain uses TRBV18 and TRBJ2-1; possibly the D gene is TRBD2, per 6 matching bases. This TCR was sampled from a human donor with alopecia areata. The nucleotide sequence is TGTGCCAGCTCACCACCCGGGGCAGGGAGGAATGAGCAGTTCTTC. It translates as CASSPPGAGRNEQFF.